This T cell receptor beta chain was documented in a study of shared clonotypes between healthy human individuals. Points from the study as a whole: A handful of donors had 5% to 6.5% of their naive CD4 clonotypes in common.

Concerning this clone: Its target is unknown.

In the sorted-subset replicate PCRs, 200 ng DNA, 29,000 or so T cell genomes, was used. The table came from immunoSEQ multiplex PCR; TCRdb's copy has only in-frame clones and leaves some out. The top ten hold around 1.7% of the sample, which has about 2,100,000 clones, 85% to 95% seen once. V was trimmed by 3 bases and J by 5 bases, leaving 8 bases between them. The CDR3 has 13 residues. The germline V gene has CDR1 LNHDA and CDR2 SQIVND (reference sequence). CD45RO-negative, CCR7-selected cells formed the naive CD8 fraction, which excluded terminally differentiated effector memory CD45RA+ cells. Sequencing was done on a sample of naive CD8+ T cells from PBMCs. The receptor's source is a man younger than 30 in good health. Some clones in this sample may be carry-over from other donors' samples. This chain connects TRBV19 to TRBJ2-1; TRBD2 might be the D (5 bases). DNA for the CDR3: TGTGCCAGTAGTATGACTAATGACAATGAGCAGTTCTTC. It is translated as CASSMTNDNEQFF.